This entry describes one T cell receptor (beta chain). In this sample, this clonotype turned up many times. The antigen it recognizes is unknown. Per-base qualities were not stored, and no clone one base away is much larger. Set within a cohort of healthcare workers in London, UK, this nested case-control study involved weekly PCR testing of nasopharyngeal swabs along with blood sampling. Healthcare workers were enrolled in the week of the UK lockdown, from 23 to 31 March 2020, and were followed every week for up to 16 weeks. Receptor libraries were prepared by 5' RACE. The sequencer was a NextSeq 500. The TCR library protocol attached unique molecular identifiers to individual cDNA molecules to correct for sequencing error and PCR bias. Sequencing covered both TCR alpha and beta chains, and within each sample the abundances of alpha and beta sequences were tightly co-correlated. The published analysis was carried out like this. V gene, J gene and CDR3 annotation of TCR sequences was performed with Decombinator V4. Expanded TCRs were defined as changing significantly between any two time points under a Poisson model with p below 0.0001. TCR abundances were normalised to the total number of TCRs sequenced in each sample and reported as counts per million. TRAV1-2 paired with TRAJ12, TRAJ20 or TRAJ33 defined MAIT TCRs, while TRAV10 paired with TRAJ18 defined iNKT TCRs. VDJdb, accessed 1 November 2021, was searched for CMV, EBV and SARS-CoV-2 annotated TCRs, with TCRs annotated for multiple antigens excluded. TCRdb reprocessing: public reads trimmed at Q25 with fastp, clones called with MiXCR, in-frame beta chains kept. A single entry per CDR3 protein holds the most common genes and DNA from its merged rows. TCRdb, not the original authors, processed these V and J calls. A total of approximately 46,000 distinct CDR3 sequences appear in this sample, roughly 9.3% of them only once. The ten largest clones take up 15% of the sample.

Looking up the germline V gene yields CDR1 LGHNA and CDR2 YNFKEQ. There are 17 amino acids in the CDR3, from cysteine to phenylalanine inclusive. Only CDR3 DNA is held: 51 bases, read in frame from base 1. Trimming costs V 2 bases and J 2 bases, and their ends lie 15 bases apart. The entry originates in a study of early T cells in non-severe SARS-CoV-2 infection listed by TCRdb under 2021. About the full investigation: Bulk RNA from unsorted whole blood was used for TCR sequencing, so alpha and beta chains could not be paired.

Summary of the overall study and its limitations: Matching against VDJdb was skewed toward anti-spike CD8 responses, likely underestimated virus-specific expansions, and missed private and CD4 specificities.

The rearrangement combines TRBV4-2 with TRBJ2-2, with no D gene named confidently. This receptor was obtained from an adult who was a healthcare worker with PCR-confirmed SARS-CoV-2 infection or an uninfected control (not recorded which). The specimen was whole blood. Here the CDR3 is given as CASSQSPSGTNTGELFF. The DNA sequence is as follows: TGTGCCAGCAGCCAAAGCCCGTCGGGCACCAACACCGGGGAGCTGTTTTTT.